A selection of T cell receptor beta chains follows, all from one sample in a study of cytotoxic CD8 clonotypes in ibrutinib-treated CLL. Libraries were prepared by immunoSEQ multiplex PCR; TCRdb keeps only in-frame clonotypes and omits some of them. The repertoire holds 250,000 or so clones, with 70% as singletons. Specimen: PBMCs, collected after 24 months of ibrutinib treatment. Source of these receptors: a human donor with chronic lymphocytic leukemia. Both conserved end residues are part of each CDR3. A clone size is listed for some rows: how often the clone was seen (once, few, many), or a class if it is expanded.

CDR3 | J | V | size
CASRRSSGVVYEQYF | TRBJ2-7 | TRBV5-8 | once
CASSPGLLGTDTQYF | TRBJ2-3 | TRBV18 | .
CASSITRPTDTQYF | TRBJ2-3 | TRBV19 | .
CASSLAFAVSYNEQFF | TRBJ2-1 | TRBV7-2 | .
CASSLPDSYEQYF | TRBJ2-7 | TRBV5-4 | .
CASSQEPDTTGELFF | TRBJ2-2 | TRBV4-2 | .
CSVQGFRGWTDTQYF | TRBJ2-3 | TRBV29-1 | .
CASSLGTRVDEQYF | TRBJ2-7 | TRBV11-2 | few
CAWTPASGNQYF | TRBJ2-7 | TRBV30 | few
CASSPRSTTSGVRTDTQYF | TRBJ2-3 | TRBV7-3 | .
CASSTQRNYEQYF | TRBJ2-7 | TRBV19 | .
CASSFRQYTEAFF | TRBJ1-1 | TRBV27 | .
CASSAISGVRAEAFF | TRBJ1-1 | TRBV19 | .
CSVMYTGELFF | TRBJ2-2 | TRBV29-1 | .
CASSYEGAAGNTIYF | TRBJ1-3 | TRBV6-5 | .
CASSKSGQPQHF | TRBJ1-5 | TRBV7-2 | few
CASRPGQNTEAFF | TRBJ1-1 | TRBV6-5 | .
CASSSQETQYF | TRBJ2-5 | TRBV27 | .
CARWARFF | TRBJ2-1 | TRBV11-1 | few
CASSFWERGYTF | TRBJ1-2 | TRBV28 | .
CASSSEGNTIYF | TRBJ1-3 | TRBV7-9 | few
CATSSGLAYEQYF | TRBJ2-7 | TRBV15 | .
CASSSGQNSYEQYF | TRBJ2-7 | TRBV28 | .
CASSPGGSGAQETQYF | TRBJ2-5 | TRBV5-1 | once
CASSMPLFQETQYF | TRBJ2-5 | TRBV5-4 | .
CASSLEGNEQYF | TRBJ2-7 | TRBV7-2 | .
CASTRGGSTEAFF | TRBJ1-1 | TRBV13 | once
CASSWQGLAGGEQYF | TRBJ2-7 | TRBV7-6 | .
CASSSPGPAYEQYF | TRBJ2-7 | TRBV7-9 | few
CASSRNGQGAETQYF | TRBJ2-5 | TRBV7-8 | .
CASSTSDQPQHF | TRBJ1-5 | TRBV18 | .
CASSLGQGTTQAFF | TRBJ1-1 | TRBV13 | .
CASSQGQRTQYF | TRBJ2-3 | TRBV28 | .
CASSRPGQGSYGYTF | TRBJ1-2 | TRBV27 | .
CASSLEPPSGSSPDTQYF | TRBJ2-3 | TRBV5-1 | once
CASTVAKEEYEQYF | TRBJ2-7 | TRBV9 | .
CASSSFDGTYEQYF | TRBJ2-7 | TRBV28 | .
CASSRADTQYF | TRBJ2-3 | TRBV7-2 | .
CASSKGRGYEQYF | TRBJ2-7 | TRBV21-1 | once
CSAEETQYF | TRBJ2-5 | TRBV20-1 | few
CASSGQGGNQPQHF | TRBJ1-5 | TRBV19 | few
CASSFRTNTGELFF | TRBJ2-2 | TRBV19 | .
CASSRTSGADNEQFF | TRBJ2-1 | TRBV11-2 | few
CASDISSYNEQFF | TRBJ2-1 | TRBV2 | few
CASSFEGFASYEQYF | TRBJ2-7 | TRBV11-2 | .
CASSHGPETSTDTQYF | TRBJ2-3 | TRBV4-3 | .
CASSPDDRPGGYTF | TRBJ1-2 | TRBV18 | .
CSVRHRGSYNEQFF | TRBJ2-1 | TRBV29-1 | .
CSVLELNYGYTF | TRBJ1-2 | TRBV29-1 | .
CSSPLGTEAFF | TRBJ1-1 | TRBV20-1 | few
CASSPTFGHLNTEAFF | TRBJ1-1 | TRBV18 | .
CASSQEAGTYNEQFF | TRBJ2-1 | TRBV4-1 | .
CASSLGGYNTGELFF | TRBJ2-2 | TRBV14 | few
CASTWGDEKLFF | TRBJ1-4 | TRBV28 | .
CATPPDRETEAFF | TRBJ1-1 | TRBV6-1 | few